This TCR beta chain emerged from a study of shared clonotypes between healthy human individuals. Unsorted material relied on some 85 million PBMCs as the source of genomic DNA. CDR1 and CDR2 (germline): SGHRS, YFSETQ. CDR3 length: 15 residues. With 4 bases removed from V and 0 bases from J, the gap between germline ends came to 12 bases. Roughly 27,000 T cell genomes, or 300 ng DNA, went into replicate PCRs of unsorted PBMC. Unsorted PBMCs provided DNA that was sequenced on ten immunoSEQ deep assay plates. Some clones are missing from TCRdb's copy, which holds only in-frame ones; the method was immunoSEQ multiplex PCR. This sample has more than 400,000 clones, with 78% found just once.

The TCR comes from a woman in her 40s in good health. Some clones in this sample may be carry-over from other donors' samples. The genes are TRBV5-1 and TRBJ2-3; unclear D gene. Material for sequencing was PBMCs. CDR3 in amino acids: CASSADGPSTDTQYF. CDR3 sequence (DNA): TGCGCCAGCAGCGCTGACGGACCTAGCACAGATACGCAGTATTTT.